This passage covers 17 T cell receptor beta chains from one sample sequenced in a study of blood T cell repertoires in COVID-19. Assay: immunoSEQ multiplex PCR; the TCRdb copy retains only in-frame clones and omits some. The sample gives some 140,000 clones, approximately 79% of which show up once; approximately 3.5% is in the top ten. The sample consisted of peripheral blood. The source is a man in his fifties or sixties with acute or convalescent COVID-19.

This clone has more than one count but fewer than ten. The V call is TRBV28, the J call TRBJ1-2, with 7 bases aligning to TRBD1. Germline values: CDR1 MDHEN, CDR2 SYDVKM. The ends lost 4 bases at V and 7 bases at J; junction bases unmatched: 9. The CDR3 is 14 residues long. CDR3 in DNA: TGTGCCAGCAGTTCAGCGGACAGGCTATCTGGCTACACCTTC. Residues: CASSSADRLSGYTF.

Worth noting for this clone: This same CDR3 is encoded by further DNA sequences in the sample. The chain links TRBV6-5 to TRBJ1-5; no reliable D call. Germline lookup yields CDR1 MNHEY and CDR2 SVGAGI. Trimming removed 3 bases at V and 2 bases at J, with 8 bases between. This CDR3 has 14 amino acids. DNA of the CDR3: TGTGCCAGCAGTTATTCCGGGGGCAATCAGCCCCAGCATTTT. This sequence encodes CASSYSGGNQPQHF.

CDR3 sequence reads: CATRGSYEQYF. The CDR3 DNA reads TGTGCCACCCGGGGCTCCTACGAGCAGTACTTC. The rearrangement links TRBV6-5 to TRBJ2-7; maybe TRBD2 (5 bases). CDR3 length: 11 amino acids. The germline CDR1 and CDR2 sequences are MNHEY and SVGAGI. V lost 10 bases to trimming and J lost 0 bases, with 7 bases between them.

The CDR3 DNA sequence: TGCGCCAGCAGCTTTGACAGGGGGAATTCACCCCTCCACTTT. Translated: CASSFDRGNSPLHF. The rearrangement uses TRBV5-1 and TRBJ1-6; TRBD1 matches at 9 bases. This CDR3 has 14 amino acids. In germline, CDR1 is SGHRS, CDR2 YFSETQ. V lost 2 bases to trimming and J lost 7 bases; unmatched junction nucleotides: 1.

The J gene is TRBJ2-7, the V gene TRBV6-5; D perhaps matches TRBD1 (6 bases). V gave up 2 bases and J gave up 7 bases, with 12 bases separating them. This CDR3 spans 13 amino acids. Germline V CDR1 and CDR2: MNHEY, SVGAGI. CDR3 coding DNA: TGTGCCAGCAGTTACGGGTGGACAGCTGAGCAGTACTTC. Protein: CASSYGWTAEQYF.

The V gene is TRBV5-4, the J gene TRBJ1-6, with 7 bases fitting TRBD1. The length of the CDR3 is 14 residues. The V segment lost 3 bases and the J segment 5 bases; nucleotides outside the gene matches: 2. Germline values: CDR1 SGHNT, CDR2 YYREEE (reference sequence). CDR3 amino acids: CASSWDRDNSPLHF. For the CDR3, the DNA is TGTGCCAGCAGCTGGGACAGAGATAATTCACCCCTCCACTTT.

The rearrangement uses TRBV19 and TRBJ1-1; D is perhaps TRBD1 (6 bases). V was trimmed by 1 base and J by 5 bases, leaving 14 bases between them. Germline V gene lookup returns CDR1 LNHDA and CDR2 SQIVND (reference sequence). This CDR3 has 15 residues. The chain's CDR3 is CASSIVTGRTTEAFF. In DNA form, the CDR3 reads TGTGCCAGTAGTATAGTAACAGGGAGAACAACTGAAGCTTTCTTT.

This clone was counted a few times. CDR3 nucleotide sequence: TGTGCCAGCAGTTACATCAGGGGGGATTCACCCCTCCACTTT. Translation gives CASSYIRGDSPLHF. The chain couples TRBV6-2 or TRBV6-3 to TRBJ1-6, with 7 bases matching TRBD1. V lost 2 bases, J lost 8 bases, and 3 bases stayed unmatched. CDR3 length equals 14 residues. From germline, CDR1 is MNHEY and CDR2 SVGEGT.

This chain's CDR3 is CASSYQGKGSYEQYF. The CDR3 coding sequence is TGTGCCAGCAGTTACCAGGGGAAAGGGTCGTACGAGCAGTACTTC. The rearrangement links TRBV28 to TRBJ2-7, with a tentative D call TRBD1 (6 bases). V dropped 4 bases and J dropped 4 bases, with 17 bases sitting between them. The CDR3 extends over 15 amino acids. In germline, CDR1 is MDHEN, CDR2 SYDVKM.

This clone appeared once. CDR3 DNA sequence: TGCGCCAGCAACCGGCAGGCTAGCGGGATTGGCACCGGGGAGCTGTTTTTT. It encodes CASNRQASGIGTGELFF. This chain uses TRBV5-1 with TRBJ2-2; TRBD2 agrees at 9 bases. The V segment lost 6 bases and the J segment 4 bases; nucleotides outside the gene matches: 13. This CDR3 has 17 amino acids. Germline-derived CDR1 and CDR2 are SGHRS and YFSETQ.

J is TRBJ1-6 and V is TRBV7-9, with D unresolved. This CDR3 has 14 amino acids. The germline CDR1 and CDR2 sequences are SEHNR and FQNEAQ (reference sequence). Trimming took 10 bases from V and 5 from J, leaving 15 bases between them. CDR3: CATLAGGNNSPLHF. In DNA form, the CDR3 reads TGTGCCACCCTAGCGGGTGGGAATAATTCACCCCTCCACTTT.

The chain combines TRBV30 with TRBJ2-1; 8 bases are a match to TRBD2. The germline gives CDR1 GTSNPN, CDR2 SVGIG (reference sequence). This CDR3 contains 17 residues. With 4 bases clipped from V and 0 bases from J, the junction kept 11 bases outside the gene matches. The CDR3 here is CAWNYRGSGTSYNEQFF. The CDR3, as DNA: TGTGCCTGGAATTATAGGGGTAGCGGGACCTCCTACAATGAGCAGTTCTTC.

The genes are TRBV19 and TRBJ2-3; 14 bases agree with TRBD2. Germline assignment: CDR1 LNHDA and CDR2 SQIVND (reference sequence). J lost 10 bases, V lost 5 bases, and 8 bases had no gene match. The CDR3 spans 15 residues. CDR3 in DNA: TGTGCCAGTAGTTCGGGACTAGCGGGAGAGAGTGCGCAGTATTTT. It codes for CASSSGLAGESAQYF.

The gene calls are TRBV5-1 and TRBJ1-5; 8 positions match TRBD1. Germline lookup yields CDR1 SGHRS and CDR2 YFSETQ. CDR3 length equals 14 residues. Unmatched junction bases numbered 4, after V lost 4 bases and J lost 4 bases. The CDR3 region is CASSVGQGNQPQHF. DNA for the CDR3: TGCGCCAGCAGCGTCGGACAGGGTAATCAGCCCCAGCATTTT.

The rearrangement links TRBV3-1 (or the pseudogene TRBV3-2) to TRBJ2-6, with D possibly TRBD1 on 6 matching bases. V dropped 0 bases and J dropped 0 bases, with 12 bases sitting between them. CDR3 length: 18 amino acids. Germline loops: CDR1 LGHDT, CDR2 YNNKEL (reference sequence). CDR3 loop: CASSQDHRALSGANVLTF. In DNA form, the CDR3 reads TGTGCCAGCAGCCAAGACCACAGGGCACTCTCTGGGGCCAACGTCCTGACTTTC.

CDR3 DNA: TGTGCCAGCAGTCCCAACAATCAGCCCCAGCATTTT. It translates to CASSPNNQPQHF. This chain joins TRBV12-3 or TRBV12-4 and TRBJ1-5; D remains unclear. V was cut by 5 bases and J by 3 bases, with 5 bases left in between. The CDR3 is 12 residues long.

V and J are TRBV28 and TRBJ1-5; the match to TRBD1 covers 7 bases. This CDR3 spans 14 amino acids. J lost 2 bases, V lost 8 bases, and 6 bases had no gene match. Germline V gives CDR1 MDHEN, CDR2 SYDVKM. The CDR3 DNA sequence: TGTGCCAGCGGTGACAGGGTCGGCAATCAGCCCCAGCATTTT. Translating gives CASGDRVGNQPQHF. Together with reference TRBV28 and TRBJ1-5, the CDR3 gives the full variable domain: DVKVTQSSRYLVKRTGEKVFLECVQDMDHENMFWYRQDPGLGLRLIYFSYDVKMKEKGDIPEGYSVSREKKERFSLILESASTNQTSMYLCASGDRVGNQPQHFGDGTRLSIL.